This TCR beta chain was observed in a study of blood T cell repertoires in COVID-19. The wider study: The study drew acute and convalescent COVID-19 samples from the United States, Italy and Spain. T cells, B-cell-depleted T cells, or PBMCs provided the cDNA or gDNA that served as material.

CDR1 is LNHNV and CDR2 is YYDKDF in the germline V gene (reference sequence). CDR3 size: 15 residues. V was pared by 0 bases and J by 0 bases, with 5 bases between. Original processing methods: Cell counts per sample came from amplifying reference gene primers. Profiling relied on immunoSEQ multiplex PCR, and the TCRdb table lists in-frame clones only, not all of them. Clonal size and the V and J genes are those of that table, whereas D and trimming came from the DNA. The table lists fewer than 50,000 clones, roughly 82% of them singletons. This clone was found a few times. The V and J genes are TRBV15 and TRBJ2-2; D remains ambiguous. The sample was peripheral blood. This sequence originates from a human donor in a cohort sampled during active COVID-19. CDR3 protein: CATSRDRPNTGELFF. CDR3 sequence (DNA): TGTGCCACCAGCAGAGACAGGCCGAACACCGGGGAGCTGTTTTTT.